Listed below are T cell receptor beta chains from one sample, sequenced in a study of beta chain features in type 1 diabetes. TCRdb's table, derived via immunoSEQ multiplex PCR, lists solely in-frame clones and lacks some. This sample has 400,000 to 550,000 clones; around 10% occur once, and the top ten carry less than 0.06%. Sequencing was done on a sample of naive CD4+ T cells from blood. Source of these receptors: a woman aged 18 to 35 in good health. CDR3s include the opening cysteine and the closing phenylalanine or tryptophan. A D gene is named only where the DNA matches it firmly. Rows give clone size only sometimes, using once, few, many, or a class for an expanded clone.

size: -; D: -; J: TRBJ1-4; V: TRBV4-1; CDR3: CASNSPGRKATNEKLFF; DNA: TGCGCCAGCAATTCTCCGGGACGGAAGGCAACTAATGAAAAACTGTTTTTT
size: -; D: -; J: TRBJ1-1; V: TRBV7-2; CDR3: CASSLQGTMNTEAFF; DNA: TGTGCCAGCAGCTTACAGGGGACCATGAACACTGAAGCTTTCTTT
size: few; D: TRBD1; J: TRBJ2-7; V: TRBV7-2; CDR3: CASSLVGQGATEQYF; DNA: TGTGCCAGCAGCTTAGTGGGACAGGGCGCTACCGAGCAGTACTTC
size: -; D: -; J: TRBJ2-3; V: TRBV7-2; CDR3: CASRAGDTQYF; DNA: TGTGCCAGCAGAGCAGGCGATACGCAGTATTTT
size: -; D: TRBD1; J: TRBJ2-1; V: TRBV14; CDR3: CASSQESFGTVQFF; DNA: TGTGCCAGCAGCCAAGAAAGTTTCGGGACAGTGCAGTTCTTC
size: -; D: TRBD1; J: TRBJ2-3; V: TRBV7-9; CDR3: CASSLRIIRDRDADTQYF; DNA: TGTGCCAGCAGCTTAAGGATCATCCGGGACAGGGACGCAGATACGCAGTATTTT
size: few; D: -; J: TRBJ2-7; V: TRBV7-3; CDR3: CASSLTSRYEQYF; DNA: TGTGCCAGCAGCTTAACCTCTAGGTACGAGCAGTACTTC
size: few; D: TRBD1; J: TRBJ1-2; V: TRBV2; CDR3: CASSGVPGQGSAGYTF; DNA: TGTGCCAGCAGTGGGGTCCCGGGACAGGGATCGGCTGGCTACACCTTC
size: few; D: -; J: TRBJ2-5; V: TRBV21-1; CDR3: CASSKEVPGEETQYF; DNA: TGTGCCAGCAGCAAAGAGGTGCCAGGGGAAGAGACCCAGTACTTC
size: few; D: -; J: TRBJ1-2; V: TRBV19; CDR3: CARTTGTHNYGYTF; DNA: TGTGCCAGAACAACCGGGACCCATAACTATGGCTACACCTTC
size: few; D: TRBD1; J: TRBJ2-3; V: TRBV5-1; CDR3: CASSLGPTGGDTQYF; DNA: TGCGCCAGCAGCTTGGGACCGACAGGGGGCGATACGCAGTATTTT
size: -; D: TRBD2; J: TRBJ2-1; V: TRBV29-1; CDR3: CSVAGLAIREQFF; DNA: TGCAGCGTAGCGGGACTAGCCATCAGGGAGCAGTTCTTC
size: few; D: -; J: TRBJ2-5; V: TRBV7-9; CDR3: CASSLAQIQETQYF; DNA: TGTGCCAGCAGCTTAGCGCAGATACAAGAGACCCAGTACTTC
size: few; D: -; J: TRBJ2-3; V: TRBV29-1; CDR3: CSVEATTDTQYF; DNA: TGCAGCGTTGAAGCAACCACAGATACGCAGTATTTT
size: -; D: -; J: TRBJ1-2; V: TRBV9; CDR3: CASSAGLYGYTF; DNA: TGTGCCAGCAGCGCGGGACTGTATGGCTACACCTTC
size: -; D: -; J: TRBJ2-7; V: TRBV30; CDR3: CAWSGVGPYEQYF; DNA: TGTGCCTGGAGTGGGGTGGGGCCCTACGAGCAGTACTTC
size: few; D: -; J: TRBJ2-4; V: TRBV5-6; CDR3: CASSLAWAAAKNIQYF; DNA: TGTGCCAGCAGCTTGGCCTGGGCAGCCGCCAAAAACATTCAGTACTTC
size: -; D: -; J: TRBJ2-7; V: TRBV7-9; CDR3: CASSGGHTTYEQYF; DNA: TGTGCCAGCAGCGGAGGGCACACAACCTACGAGCAGTACTTC
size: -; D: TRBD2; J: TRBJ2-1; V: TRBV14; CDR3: CASSQDWVLATYNEQFF; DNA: TGTGCCAGCAGCCAAGATTGGGTACTAGCGACATACAATGAGCAGTTCTTC
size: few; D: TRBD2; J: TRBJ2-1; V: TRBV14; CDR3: CASSQGGRTLRFF; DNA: TGTGCCAGCAGCCAGGGAGGGAGGACCCTCCGGTTCTTC
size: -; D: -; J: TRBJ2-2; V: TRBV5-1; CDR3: CASTRGAFTGELFF; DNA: TGCGCCAGCACAAGAGGGGCGTTCACCGGGGAGCTGTTTTTT
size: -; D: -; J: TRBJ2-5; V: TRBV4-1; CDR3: CASSPATRGYAETQYF; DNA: TGCGCCAGCAGCCCAGCTACTCGGGGGTACGCGGAGACCCAGTACTTC
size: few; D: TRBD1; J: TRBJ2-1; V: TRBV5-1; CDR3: CASSAGQGNNEQFF; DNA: TGCGCCAGCAGCGCGGGACAGGGCAACAATGAGCAGTTCTTC
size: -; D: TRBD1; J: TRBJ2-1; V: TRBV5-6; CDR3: CASSALRTGGNEQFF; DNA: TGTGCCAGCAGCGCGCTTAGGACAGGGGGCAATGAGCAGTTCTTC